This TCR beta chain appears in the sequencing data of a study of cytomegalovirus exposure and HLA in healthy donors. Study-wide points: Presence/absence analyses assumed roughly uniform sequencing depth across donors, which may not hold. Researchers reported that a few CMV-associated chains were confirmed in vitro as CMV antigen-specific. Cytomegalovirus status was reportedly diagnosed by the classifier with high sensitivity and specificity. In a later analysis, CMV-associated beta chains were mostly HLA-associated, it appeared.

With regard to this clone: What it binds is unknown.

The PCR employed 60 Vbeta primers together with 13 Jbeta primers. The protocol was immunoSEQ multiplex PCR, while the TCRdb copy is restricted to in-frame clones and leaves out a portion. Of 110,000 or so clones detected, around 69% appear once; the ten largest clones hold 16%. This CDR3 has 15 amino acids. In germline, CDR1 is MNHEY, CDR2 SVGAGI. The germline V and J ends were trimmed by 2 bases and 3 bases, with 10 bases remaining between them. Source material: PBMCs. This sequence joins TRBV6-5 and TRBJ1-4; a weak D match, TRBD1 (5 bases). This sequence originates from a man aged 45-65 years in good health and CMV-seropositive. The DNA for the CDR3 is TGTGCCAGCAGTTACCGCCAGGGTTCTAATGAAAAACTGTTTTTT. This encodes CASSYRQGSNEKLFF.